A selection of T cell receptor beta chains follows, all from one sample in a study of long-term antiretroviral therapy in people with HIV. Only in-frame clones appear in the TCRdb table, and some are missing; sequencing was by immunoSEQ multiplex PCR. The profile shows 40,000 to 45,000 clones, about 96% of them singletons. Material: unsorted PBMCs, obtained 3.7 years after starting antiretroviral therapy. The receptors originated from a woman aged 45 to 65 with HIV. CDR3s include the opening cysteine and the closing phenylalanine or tryptophan. D genes are given only for firm matches. Clone size, where shown, is once, few, many, or a class for clones that have expanded.

clone_size	j_call	cdr3_length	v_call	d_call	cdr3_nt	cdr3_aa
NA	TRBJ2-7	13	TRBV18	NA	TGTGCCAGCTCACCACAGGACACTGGCGAGCAGTACTTC	CASSPQDTGEQYF
NA	TRBJ1-4	14	TRBV27	NA	TGTGCCAGCAGTCAGCGTTTGGGTAATGAAAAACTGTTTTTT	CASSQRLGNEKLFF
NA	TRBJ1-1	11	TRBV5-6	NA	TGTGCCAGCAGCTCGAACACTGAAGCTTTCTTT	CASSSNTEAFF
NA	TRBJ2-7	12	TRBV30	NA	TGTGCCTGGAGTGTTAGCATCTACGAGCAGTACTTC	CAWSVSIYEQYF
NA	TRBJ2-1	11	TRBV5-4	NA	TGTGCCAGCAACCTCCGCAATGAGCAGTTCTTC	CASNLRNEQFF
NA	TRBJ1-5	15	TRBV27	TRBD1	TGTGCCAGCAGCCCCGTACAGGGGGGGAATCAGCCCCAGCATTTT	CASSPVQGGNQPQHF
NA	TRBJ2-7	11	TRBV5-4	NA	TGTGCCAGCAGCTTACCTTACGAGCAGTACTTC	CASSLPYEQYF
NA	TRBJ2-3	16	TRBV9	TRBD2	TGTGCCAGCAGTCCCAGCGGGGGGGGTAGAACAGATACGCAGTATTTT	CASSPSGGGRTDTQYF
NA	TRBJ1-5	14	TRBV7-9	NA	TGTGCCAGCAGCCCAGGACAGAAAAATCAGCCCCAGCATTTT	CASSPGQKNQPQHF
NA	TRBJ2-3	12	TRBV7-2	NA	TGTGCCAGCACACTAGTTCCGAGTACGCAGTATTTT	CASTLVPSTQYF
NA	TRBJ2-1	18	TRBV9	TRBD2	TGTGCCAGCAGCGTAGAACTAGCGGGGGAGAAAAACCGGGGTGAGCAGTTCTTC	CASSVELAGEKNRGEQFF
NA	TRBJ2-5	15	TRBV7-9	NA	TGTGCCAGCAGCCCCTTCCGGGACGGCGAAGAGACCCAGTACTTC	CASSPFRDGEETQYF
NA	TRBJ2-2	14	TRBV19	NA	TGTGCCAGCGCCGGGCTAGCGAGAACCGGGGAGCTGTTTTTT	CASAGLARTGELFF
NA	TRBJ1-3	16	TRBV19	NA	TGTGCCAGTAGTCTCTCCTGGGCAGGGCCTGGAAACACCATATATTTT	CASSLSWAGPGNTIYF
NA	TRBJ2-3	17	TRBV11-3	TRBD2	TGTGCCAGCAGCTTAGGGGGACTAGGATGGGGCACAGATACGCAGTATTTT	CASSLGGLGWGTDTQYF
NA	TRBJ1-2	14	TRBV7-3	NA	TGTGCCAGCAGCTTAAACAGGGAGGATTATGGCTACACCTTC	CASSLNREDYGYTF
NA	TRBJ2-5	13	TRBV5-1	NA	TGCGCCAGCAGCTTTTTGACAGAAGAGACCCAGTACTTC	CASSFLTEETQYF
once	TRBJ2-2	15	TRBV7-8	TRBD2	TGTGCCAGCAGCGCTAGCGGGCCCTACACCGGGGAGCTGTTTTTT	CASSASGPYTGELFF
NA	TRBJ2-5	14	TRBV28	NA	TGTGCCAGCAGCGCGGAGCGGGCTGGGAAGACCCAGTACTTC	CASSAERAGKTQYF
NA	TRBJ1-1	15	TRBV15	TRBD1	TGTGCCAGCAGCTCAGGGGGCGCTTTGTGGACTGAAGCTTTCTTT	CASSSGGALWTEAFF
NA	TRBJ1-2	13	TRBV29-1	NA	TGCAGCGTTGCCGTGCAGGGTAACTATGGCTACACCTTC	CSVAVQGNYGYTF
NA	TRBJ2-2	15	TRBV19	NA	TGTGCCAGTAGTATTATGGGGGGGGGCGACTGGGAGCTGTTTTTT	CASSIMGGGDWELFF
NA	TRBJ1-6	16	TRBV5-6	NA	TGTGCCAGCAGCTTGGCCGGGACTGCATATAATTCACCCCTCCACTTT	CASSLAGTAYNSPLHF
NA	TRBJ2-2	15	TRBV30	NA	TGTGCCTGGAGTCACGGGGGAAAGATGACCGGGGAGCTGTTTTTT	CAWSHGGKMTGELFF
NA	TRBJ2-1	13	TRBV7-2	NA	TGTGCCAGCAGTTCACAGGAGGTCCATGAGCAGTTCTTC	CASSSQEVHEQFF
NA	TRBJ1-5	14	TRBV19	NA	TGTGCCAGTAGTAAGGGGTCTCGGCATCAGCCCCAGCATTTT	CASSKGSRHQPQHF
once	TRBJ1-6	15	TRBV5-1	TRBD1	TGCGCCAGCAGCCGCGGACAGGAGATTTATTCACCCCTCCACTTT	CASSRGQEIYSPLHF
NA	TRBJ1-1	13	TRBV5-1	NA	TGCGCCAGCAAACAGGGCAGTCGCACTGAAGCTTTCTTT	CASKQGSRTEAFF
NA	TRBJ2-7	14	TRBV25-1	TRBD2	TGTGCCAGCAGTGGCTCACGGACTAGCTACGAGCAGTACTTC	CASSGSRTSYEQYF
NA	TRBJ1-1	15	TRBV27	TRBD1	TGTGCCACCAGACAGGGTGGCTTGGGGAACACTGAAGCTTTCTTT	CATRQGGLGNTEAFF
NA	TRBJ2-7	15	TRBV19	NA	TGTGCCAGTAGGGACAGTGATCTTATCTCCTACGAGCAGTACTTC	CASRDSDLISYEQYF
NA	TRBJ1-2	14	TRBV27	NA	TGTGCCAGCAGTTCGGGGGCCGGAAGGAGAGGCTACACCTTC	CASSSGAGRRGYTF
NA	TRBJ1-5	14	TRBV19	NA	TGTGCCAGTAGGAGGACAGTTAGCAATCAGCCCCAGCATTTT	CASRRTVSNQPQHF
NA	TRBJ1-4	17	TRBV19	TRBD1	TGTGCCAGTAGTAACCCCACAGGGGGTTTAACTAATGAAAAACTGTTTTTT	CASSNPTGGLTNEKLFF
NA	TRBJ2-5	16	TRBV7-2	TRBD1	TGTGCCAGCAGCCCGAGGGTGGGACAGGGAGGGGAGACCCAGTACTTC	CASSPRVGQGGETQYF
NA	TRBJ2-7	13	TRBV7-7	NA	TGTGCTAGCAGCTTAGGGGGGGAGAACGAGCAGTACTTC	CASSLGGENEQYF
NA	TRBJ1-1	14	TRBV6-5	TRBD1	TGTGCCAGCAGTGAGACAGGGGCGAACACTGAAGCTTTCTTT	CASSETGANTEAFF
NA	TRBJ1-1	16	TRBV2	NA	TGTGCCAGCAGTGGCCAGGGTTTGATAATTAATGCTGAAGCTTTCTTT	CASSGQGLIINAEAFF
NA	TRBJ2-7	15	TRBV10-3	TRBD1	TGTGCCATCAGTGAAGGACAGGTTGGGACCTACGAGCAGTACTTC	CAISEGQVGTYEQYF
NA	TRBJ1-3	15	TRBV6-5	NA	TGTGCCAGCAGGATAGAGGGTTACTCTGGAAACACCATATATTTT	CASRIEGYSGNTIYF
NA	TRBJ1-2	15	TRBV30	NA	TGTGCCTGTGGACAGTACGGGGCGGATAACTATGGCTACACCTTC	CACGQYGADNYGYTF
NA	TRBJ1-3	16	TRBV9	NA	TGTGCCAGCAGCGTAGGGTCAGGTACTATGGGAAACACCATATATTTT	CASSVGSGTMGNTIYF
NA	TRBJ1-6	16	TRBV27	NA	TGTGCCAGCAGCCTAGTAGGTGGACGGTTCAATTCACCCCTCCACTTT	CASSLVGGRFNSPLHF
NA	TRBJ1-6	14	TRBV19	TRBD1	TGTGCCAGTAGTCTGACAGGGACCGGTTCACCCCTCCACTTT	CASSLTGTGSPLHF
NA	TRBJ1-1	15	TRBV13	TRBD1	TGTGCCAGCAGCTCACCGGGACAGGGGGCCTTCGAAGCTTTCTTT	CASSSPGQGAFEAFF
NA	TRBJ1-3	13	TRBV2	TRBD1	TGTGCCAGCAGACCGGGACAGGGAAACACCATATATTTT	CASRPGQGNTIYF
NA	TRBJ1-2	13	TRBV19	NA	TGTGCCAGTAAGGTAACAGCCGACTATGGCTACACCTTC	CASKVTADYGYTF
NA	TRBJ2-6	16	TRBV6-5	TRBD1	TGTGCCAGCAGTTACGACAGGGTCTCCGGGGCCAACGTCCTGACTTTC	CASSYDRVSGANVLTF
NA	TRBJ1-3	13	TRBV5-4	NA	TGTGCCAGCAGAACGTCCGGAGGAAACACCATATATTTT	CASRTSGGNTIYF
NA	TRBJ1-1	14	TRBV19	NA	TGTGCCAGTAGTATAACGGGGGGCGACACTGAAGCTTTCTTT	CASSITGGDTEAFF